The clone carrying this TCR beta chain was detected ten times or more. It was template switching that added a universal primer site, and there were unique molecular identifiers on the cDNA. MiXCR, applied by TCRdb to the 5' RACE reads, yields one record per CDR3 protein. The sample lists roughly 220,000 distinct CDR3 sequences; 6% to 7% were seen once. This sample was taken from a study of identical twins. The germline V gene has CDR1 SGHRS and CDR2 YFSETQ. With 1 base removed from V and 5 bases from J, the gap between germline ends came to 10 bases. The CDR3 is 13 amino acids. These records were also assigned to another study, of T cells expressing NK-cell markers. Turning to that study: Over 5 donors carried dominant NKG2C+ clonotypes that made up roughly 1.0-7.0% of their CD8+ T cells.

Sequenced: CD8+ T cells sorted from blood. This clonotype was sampled from a woman under 30 in good health. The rearrangement uses TRBV5-1 and TRBJ2-7, with D tentatively TRBD2 (5 bases). Here the CDR3 DNA reads TGCGCCAGCAGCTTGCGGGATATCGACGAGCAGTACTTC. Translated, it gives CASSLRDIDEQYF.